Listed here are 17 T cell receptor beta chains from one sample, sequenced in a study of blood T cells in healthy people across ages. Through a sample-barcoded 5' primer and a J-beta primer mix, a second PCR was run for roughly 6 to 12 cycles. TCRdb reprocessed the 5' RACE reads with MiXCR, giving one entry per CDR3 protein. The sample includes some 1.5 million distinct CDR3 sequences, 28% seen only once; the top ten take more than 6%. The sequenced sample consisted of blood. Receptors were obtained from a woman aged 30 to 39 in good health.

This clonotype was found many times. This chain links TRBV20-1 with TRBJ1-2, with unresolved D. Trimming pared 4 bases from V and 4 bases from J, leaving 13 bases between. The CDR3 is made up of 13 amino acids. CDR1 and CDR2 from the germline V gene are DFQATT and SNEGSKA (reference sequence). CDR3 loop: CSAMEGGSYGYTF. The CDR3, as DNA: TGCAGTGCTATGGAGGGAGGGTCCTATGGCTACACCTTC.

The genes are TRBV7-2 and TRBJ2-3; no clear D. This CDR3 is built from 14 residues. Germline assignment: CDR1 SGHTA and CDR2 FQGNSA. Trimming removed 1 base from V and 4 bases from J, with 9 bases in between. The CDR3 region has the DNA TGTGCCAGCAGCTTAGACTCAGGTGCAGATACGCAGTATTTT. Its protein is CASSLDSGADTQYF.

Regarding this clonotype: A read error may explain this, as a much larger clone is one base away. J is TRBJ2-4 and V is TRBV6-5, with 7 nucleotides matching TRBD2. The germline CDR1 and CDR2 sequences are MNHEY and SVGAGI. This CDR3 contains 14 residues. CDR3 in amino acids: CASGGGAAKNTQYF. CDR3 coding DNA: TGTGCCAGCGGGGGGGGAGCGGCCAAAAACACTCAGTACTTC.

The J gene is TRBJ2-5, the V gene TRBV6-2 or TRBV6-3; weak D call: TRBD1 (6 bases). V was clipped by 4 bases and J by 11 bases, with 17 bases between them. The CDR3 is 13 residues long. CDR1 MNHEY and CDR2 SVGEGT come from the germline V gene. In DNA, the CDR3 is TGTGCCAGCAGTTCGTCAGGGGCAGGAGAGCAGTACTTC. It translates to CASSSSGAGEQYF.

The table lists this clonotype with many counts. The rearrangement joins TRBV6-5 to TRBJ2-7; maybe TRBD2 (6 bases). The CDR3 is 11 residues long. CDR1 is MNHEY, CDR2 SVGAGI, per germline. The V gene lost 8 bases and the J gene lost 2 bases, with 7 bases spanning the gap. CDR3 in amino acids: CASGGTYEQYF. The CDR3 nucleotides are TGTGCCAGCGGGGGGACCTACGAGCAGTACTTC.

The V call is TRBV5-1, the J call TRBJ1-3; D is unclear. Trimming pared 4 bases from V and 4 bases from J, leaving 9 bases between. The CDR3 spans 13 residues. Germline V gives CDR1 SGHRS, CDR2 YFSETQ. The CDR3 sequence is CASSKEEGNTIYF. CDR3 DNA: TGCGCCAGCAGCAAGGAGGAGGGAAACACCATATATTTT.

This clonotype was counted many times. CDR3 nucleotides: TGTGCCAGCAGCTCGTCCTGGGAGCAGTACTTC. Its translation: CASSSSWEQYF. This rearrangement joins TRBV7-9 to TRBJ2-7; D is unclear. The CDR3 contains 11 residues. CDR1 and CDR2 from the germline V gene are SEHNR and FQNEAQ (reference sequence). V was clipped by 4 bases and J by 7 bases, with 8 bases between them.

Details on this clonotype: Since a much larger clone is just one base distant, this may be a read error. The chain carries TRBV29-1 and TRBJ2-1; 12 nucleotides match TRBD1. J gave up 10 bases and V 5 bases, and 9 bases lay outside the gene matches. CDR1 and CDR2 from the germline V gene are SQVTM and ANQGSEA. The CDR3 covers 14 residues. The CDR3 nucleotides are TGCAGCGTTTGCCGGGACAGGGGGCACTACGAGCAGTTCTTC. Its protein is CSVCRDRGHYEQFF.

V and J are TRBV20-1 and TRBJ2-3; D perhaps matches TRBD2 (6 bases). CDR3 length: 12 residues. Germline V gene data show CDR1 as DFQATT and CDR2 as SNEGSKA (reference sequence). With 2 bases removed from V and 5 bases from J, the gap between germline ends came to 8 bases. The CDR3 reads CSARFGRDTQYF. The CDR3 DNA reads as TGCAGTGCTAGATTCGGGAGAGATACGCAGTATTTT.

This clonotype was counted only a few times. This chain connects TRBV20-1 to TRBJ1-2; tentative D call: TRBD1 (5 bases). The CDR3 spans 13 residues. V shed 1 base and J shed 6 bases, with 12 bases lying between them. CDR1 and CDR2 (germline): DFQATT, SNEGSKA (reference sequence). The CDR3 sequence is CSARVGREDGYTF. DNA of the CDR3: TGCAGTGCTAGAGTCGGCAGGGAAGATGGCTACACCTTC.

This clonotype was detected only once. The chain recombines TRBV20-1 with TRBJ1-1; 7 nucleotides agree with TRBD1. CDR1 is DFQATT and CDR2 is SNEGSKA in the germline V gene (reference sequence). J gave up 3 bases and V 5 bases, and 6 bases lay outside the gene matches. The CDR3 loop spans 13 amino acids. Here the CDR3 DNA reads TGCAGTGCTCGACAGGGAATGGACACTGAAGCTTTCTTT. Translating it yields CSARQGMDTEAFF.

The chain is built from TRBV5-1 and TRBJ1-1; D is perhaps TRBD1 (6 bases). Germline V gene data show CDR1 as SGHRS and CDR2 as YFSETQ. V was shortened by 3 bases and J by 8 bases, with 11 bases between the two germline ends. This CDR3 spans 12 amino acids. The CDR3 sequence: CASSSYREEAFF. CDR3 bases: TGCGCCAGCAGCTCATACAGGGAGGAAGCTTTCTTT.

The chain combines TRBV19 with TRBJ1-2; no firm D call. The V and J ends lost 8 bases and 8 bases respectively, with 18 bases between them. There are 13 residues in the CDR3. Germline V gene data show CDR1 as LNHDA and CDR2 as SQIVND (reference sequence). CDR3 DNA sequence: TGTGCCAGTGCGAGCAGAGCTAGGTACGGCTACACCTTC. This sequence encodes CASASRARYGYTF. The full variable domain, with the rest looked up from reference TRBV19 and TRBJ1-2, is DGGITQSPKYLFRKEGQNVTLSCEQNLNHDAMYWYRQDPGQGLRLIYYSQIVNDFQKGDIAEGYSVSREKKESFPLTVTSAQKNPTAFYLCASASRARYGYTFGSGTRLTVV.

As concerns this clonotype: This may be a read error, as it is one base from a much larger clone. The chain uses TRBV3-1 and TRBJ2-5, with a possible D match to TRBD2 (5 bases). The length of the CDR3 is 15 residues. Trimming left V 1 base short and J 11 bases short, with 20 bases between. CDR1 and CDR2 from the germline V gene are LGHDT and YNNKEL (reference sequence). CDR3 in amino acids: CASSQAISGGNEQYF. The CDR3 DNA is TGTGCCAGCAGCCAAGCAATCAGTGGAGGCAATGAGCAGTACTTC.

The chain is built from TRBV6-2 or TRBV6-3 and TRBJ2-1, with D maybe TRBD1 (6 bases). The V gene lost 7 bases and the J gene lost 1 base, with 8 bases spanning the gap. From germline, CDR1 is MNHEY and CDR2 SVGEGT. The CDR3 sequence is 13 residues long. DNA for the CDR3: TGTGCCAGCACAGGGGAATCCTACAATGAGCAGTTCTTC. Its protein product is CASTGESYNEQFF.

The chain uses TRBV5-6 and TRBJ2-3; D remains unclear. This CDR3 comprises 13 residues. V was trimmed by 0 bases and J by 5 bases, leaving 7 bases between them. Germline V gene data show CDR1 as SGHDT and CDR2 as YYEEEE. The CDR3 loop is CASSLGWKDTQYF. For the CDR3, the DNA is TGTGCCAGCAGCTTGGGGTGGAAAGATACGCAGTATTTT.

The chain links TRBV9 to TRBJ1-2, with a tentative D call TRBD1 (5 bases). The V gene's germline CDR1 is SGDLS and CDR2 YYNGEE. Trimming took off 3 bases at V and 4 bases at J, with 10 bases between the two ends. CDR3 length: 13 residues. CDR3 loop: CASSGRGSYGYTF. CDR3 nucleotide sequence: TGTGCCAGCAGCGGACGGGGGAGCTATGGCTACACCTTC.